The 12 T cell receptor beta chains reported below all come from one sample, sequenced in a study of control samples from healthy donors and cancer patients. Assay used: immunoSEQ multiplex PCR; TCRdb lists only in-frame clones, some missing. Of about 79,000 clones listed, approximately 93% are singletons. The sequenced sample consisted of PBMCs. Receptor source: a woman between 35 and 50 years old with lung cancer.

This chain uses TRBV7-2 with TRBJ2-5; weak D call: TRBD2 (6 bases). Germline values: CDR1 SGHTA, CDR2 FQGNSA. This CDR3 is 16 amino acids long. V lost 5 bases and J 4 bases, leaving 20 bases between the germline ends. CDR3: CASSPIRGRKGETQYF. For the CDR3, the DNA is TGTGCCAGCAGCCCAATTCGGGGGAGGAAGGGAGAGACCCAGTACTTC.

The CDR3: CASSSPPSGAYNEQFF. The CDR3 DNA is TGTGCCAGCAGCTCCCCCCCCAGCGGGGCGTACAATGAGCAGTTCTTC. The chain carries TRBV7-9 and TRBJ2-1; 7 nucleotides agree with TRBD2. CDR3 size: 16 residues. Germline V lookup: CDR1 SEHNR, CDR2 FQNEAQ (reference sequence). V was clipped by 4 bases and J by 4 bases; unmatched bases: 10. The full variable domain, with the rest looked up from reference TRBV7-9 and TRBJ2-1, is DTGVSQNPRHKITKRGQNVTFRCDPISEHNRLYWYRQTLGQGPEFLTYFQNEAQLEKSRLLSDRFSAERPKGSFSTLEIQRTEQGDSAMYLCASSSPPSGAYNEQFFGPGTRLTVL.

This sequence joins TRBV7-9 and TRBJ1-1; TRBD1 might be the D (5 bases). This CDR3 region has 17 residues. Between the trimmed V and J ends, which lost 2 bases and 1 base, there was a span of 17 bases. Looked up from germline, CDR1 is SEHNR and CDR2 is FQNEAQ (reference sequence). CDR3 protein: CASSLIGAGPPNTEAFF. As DNA, the CDR3 is TGTGCCAGCAGCTTAATCGGGGCAGGGCCTCCGAACACTGAAGCTTTCTTT.

The chain combines TRBV6-5 with TRBJ1-2, with 10 nucleotides matching TRBD1. Per germline, CDR1 MNHEY and CDR2 SVGAGI. V dropped 0 bases and J dropped 4; count of bases not matched to a gene: 5. This CDR3 spans 16 amino acids. This CDR3 reads CASSYSGDRGGYGYTF. As DNA, the CDR3 is TGTGCCAGCAGTTACTCGGGGGACAGGGGCGGCTATGGCTACACCTTC.

V gene TRBV3-1 (or the pseudogene TRBV3-2) combines with J gene TRBJ2-5; D is undetermined. V lost 4 bases and J lost 2, with 11 bases in between. Germline V gene data show CDR1 as LGHDT and CDR2 as YNNKEL (reference sequence). The CDR3 is 14 amino acids. The CDR3 region is CASSRRVIQETQYF. CDR3 sequence (DNA): TGTGCCAGCAGCCGTCGGGTCATACAAGAGACCCAGTACTTC.

The rearrangement links TRBV2 to TRBJ2-1; tentatively, D is TRBD2 (7 bases). V shed 7 bases and J shed 8 bases, with 18 bases lying between them. The CDR3 spans 14 residues. Germline V CDR1 and CDR2: SNHLY, FYNNEI. CDR3 region: CASTFRGALDEQFF. CDR3 coding DNA: TGTGCCAGCACCTTCCGGGGGGCTTTGGATGAGCAGTTCTTC.

This clone has just a few counts. J is TRBJ1-2 and V is TRBV7-2; D possibly corresponds to TRBD1 (5 bases). The CDR3 is made up of 13 amino acids. Germline values: CDR1 SGHTA, CDR2 FQGNSA. V was shortened by 4 bases and J by 4 bases, with 10 bases between the two germline ends. The CDR3 nucleotides read TGTGCCAGCAGCTCCCTGACAGTCTATGGCTACACCTTC. Translating gives CASSSLTVYGYTF.

V and J are TRBV4-1 and TRBJ2-3, with D maybe TRBD2 (5 bases). Trimming took off 0 bases at V and 2 bases at J, with 9 bases between the two ends. Germline-derived CDR1 and CDR2 are MGHRA and YSYEKL. The CDR3 totals 15 residues. CDR3: CASSQELDPTDTQYF. CDR3 coding DNA: TGCGCCAGCAGCCAAGAACTAGACCCCACAGATACGCAGTATTTT.

The rearrangement uses TRBV5-8 and TRBJ1-2, with D possibly matching TRBD1 (6 bases). V shed 4 bases and J shed 5 bases, with 12 bases lying between them. There are 13 residues in the CDR3. Germline CDR1 SGHTS, CDR2 YDEGEE. CDR3 region: CASSAPQGYGYTF. The CDR3, as DNA: TGTGCCAGCAGCGCACCACAGGGATATGGCTACACCTTC.

This clone was counted a few times. The chain has TRBV5-6 and TRBJ1-2; D is unresolved. CDR3 length: 13 amino acids. CDR1 SGHDT and CDR2 YYEEEE come from the germline V gene. Trimming took off 0 bases at V and 3 bases at J, with 6 bases between the two ends. The CDR3 DNA reads as TGTGCCAGCAGCTTGGACAGAGACTATGGCTACACCTTC. Encoded protein: CASSLDRDYGYTF.

This sequence joins TRBV27 and TRBJ2-1, with D maybe TRBD1 (6 bases). Deletions cut 4 bases from V and 8 bases from J, with 12 bases between. From germline, CDR1 is MNHEY and CDR2 SMNVEV (reference sequence). The CDR3 length is 13 residues. CDR3 nucleotides: TGTGCCAGCAGTTCACAGGGAACGTATGAGCAGTTCTTC. Protein product: CASSSQGTYEQFF.

This chain connects TRBV2 to TRBJ2-7; 8 positions match TRBD2. CDR3 length: 15 amino acids. V shed 6 bases, J shed 5 bases, and the junction held 12 bases outside the gene matches. Germline V CDR1 and CDR2: SNHLY, FYNNEI. The CDR3 coding sequence is TGTGCCAGCAGACCCGCGGGGGGATGGGGCAACGAGCAGTACTTC. It codes for CASRPAGGWGNEQYF. The whole variable domain, filled in from reference TRBV2 and TRBJ2-7, reads EPEVTQTPSHQVTQMGQEVILRCVPISNHLYFYWYRQILGQKVEFLVSFYNNEISEKSEIFDDQFSVERPDGSNFTLKIRSTKLEDSAMYFCASRPAGGWGNEQYFGPGTRLTVT.